The rows below give T cell receptor beta chains drawn from one sample of a study of blood T cell repertoires in COVID-19. Here immunoSEQ multiplex PCR was the method, and the copy in TCRdb shows in-frame clones only, minus some. The sample records about 150,000 clones, 80% to 90% being singletons. The specimen was PBMCs or T cells enriched from blood (not recorded which). These receptors were collected from a man between 45 and 60 years old who had recovered from COVID-19. Each CDR3 is given with its conserved first and last residue. The D gene is left open where the match is weak. The size field is filled for only some rows; it gives once, few, many or a size class.

NA | TRBJ1-5 | TRBV18 | NA | CASSPDIGGVNQPQHF | TGTGCCAGCTCACCGGACATCGGAGGGGTCAATCAGCCCCAGCATTTT
NA | TRBJ1-5 | TRBV4-1 | NA | CASSQEAWQPQHF | TGCGCCAGCAGCCAAGAGGCTTGGCAGCCCCAGCATTTT
TRBD1 | TRBJ2-7 | TRBV13 | medium-sized | CASSPTRDRGRYEQYF | TGTGCCAGCAGCCCCACCCGGGACAGGGGGCGGTACGAGCAGTACTTC
NA | TRBJ2-2 | TRBV7-3 | NA | CASSLTPPGRDFPGELFF | TGTGCCAGCAGCTTAACTCCCCCCGGCAGGGATTTTCCCGGGGAGCTGTTTTTT
TRBD2 | TRBJ2-3 | TRBV4-2 | NA | CASSPTLGGINTQYF | TGTGCCAGCAGCCCAACGCTCGGGGGGATAAATACGCAGTATTTT
NA | TRBJ1-2 | TRBV11-2 | NA | CASSRNLGPTVFYGYTF | TGTGCCAGCAGCCGAAACCTGGGCCCTACGGTATTCTATGGCTACACCTTC
NA | TRBJ2-7 | TRBV7-9 | NA | CASTPRAVQGMSYEQYF | TGTGCCAGCACCCCTCGGGCGGTGCAGGGTATGTCCTACGAGCAGTACTTC
TRBD1 | TRBJ1-2 | TRBV18 | NA | CASSPLGQRPNYGYTF | TGTGCCAGCTCACCATTGGGACAGAGACCCAACTATGGCTACACCTTC
TRBD2 | TRBJ2-3 | TRBV3-1/TRBV3-2 | NA | CASSQGGLAGASTDTQYF | TGTGCCAGCAGCCAAGGCGGACTAGCGGGGGCCTCCACAGATACGCAGTATTTT
NA | TRBJ2-3 | TRBV5-4 | NA | CASSLEGTAGVGTDTQYF | TGTGCCAGCAGCTTGGAGGGGACTGCCGGGGTTGGCACAGATACGCAGTATTTT
NA | TRBJ2-2 | TRBV24-1 | NA | CATSRNTGELFF | TGTGCCACCAGCAGGAACACCGGGGAGCTGTTTTTT
TRBD1 | TRBJ2-2 | TRBV23-1 | NA | CANRPGQNNTGELFF | TGCGCCAATAGACCGGGACAGAACAACACCGGGGAGCTGTTTTTT
NA | TRBJ1-5 | TRBV30 | NA | CAWSVGDNQPQHF | TGTGCCTGGAGTGTGGGAGACAATCAGCCCCAGCATTTT
TRBD1 | TRBJ2-7 | TRBV19 | NA | CASSRQGTGEYEQYF | TGTGCCAGTAGTAGACAGGGGACTGGTGAGTACGAGCAGTACTTC
NA | TRBJ2-6 | TRBV30 | NA | CAWKNRESSGANVLTF | TGTGCCTGGAAAAACAGGGAGAGCTCTGGGGCCAACGTCCTGACTTTC
TRBD2 | TRBJ2-1 | TRBV4-1 | medium-sized | CASSRGPGLAYNEQFF | TGCGCCAGCAGCCGAGGCCCGGGACTAGCCTACAATGAGCAGTTCTTC
TRBD1 | TRBJ1-1 | TRBV10-1 | once | CAQQGGHTEAFF | TGCGCCCAGCAGGGGGGCCACACTGAAGCTTTCTTT
TRBD1 | TRBJ1-2 | TRBV29-1 | NA | CSVEVNRGRGYTF | TGCAGCGTTGAAGTCAACAGGGGTCGTGGCTACACCTTC
NA | TRBJ1-1 | TRBV6-5 | NA | CASSYSRQVNTEAFF | TGTGCCAGCAGTTACTCTCGACAGGTGAACACTGAAGCTTTCTTT
NA | TRBJ1-1 | TRBV29-1 | NA | CSVVGANTEAFF | TGCAGCGTTGTAGGGGCTAATACTGAAGCTTTCTTT
NA | TRBJ2-1 | TRBV21-1 | NA | CASSKEGEGANYNEQFF | TGTGCCAGCAGCAAAGAAGGAGAGGGGGCTAACTACAATGAGCAGTTCTTC
NA | TRBJ1-3 | TRBV9 | NA | CASSVATESSGNTIYF | TGTGCCAGCAGCGTAGCTACGGAGTCCTCTGGAAACACCATATATTTT
NA | TRBJ2-7 | TRBV7-2 | NA | CASRRTVSYEQYF | TGTGCCAGCCGGCGGACTGTCTCCTACGAGCAGTACTTC
TRBD1 | TRBJ1-5 | TRBV7-9 | NA | CASSGGTVTSNQPQHF | TGTGCCAGCAGCGGGGGGACAGTCACTAGCAATCAGCCCCAGCATTTT
TRBD1 | TRBJ1-5 | TRBV19 | few | CASSPSPGTGQGSNQPQHF | TGTGCCAGTAGTCCCTCCCCCGGGACAGGGCAAGGTAGCAATCAGCCCCAGCATTTT
NA | TRBJ1-5 | TRBV5-1 | NA | CASSPEPKGVGQPQHF | TGCGCCAGCAGCCCTGAGCCTAAAGGGGTCGGTCAGCCCCAGCATTTT
NA | TRBJ1-1 | TRBV13 | NA | CASSPRGQGGTEAFF | TGTGCCAGCAGCCCCCGTGGGCAGGGTGGCACTGAAGCTTTCTTT
NA | TRBJ2-1 | TRBV28 | NA | CASSLRGNEQFF | TGTGCCAGCAGTTTAAGGGGAAATGAGCAGTTCTTC
NA | TRBJ2-3 | TRBV6-1 | NA | CASSEYPGGTDTQYF | TGTGCCAGCAGTGAATACCCGGGGGGCACAGATACGCAGTATTTT
NA | TRBJ1-4 | TRBV5-4 | NA | CASSPNRVGVEKLFF | TGTGCCAGCAGCCCCAACAGGGTTGGTGTGGAAAAACTGTTTTTT
TRBD2 | TRBJ2-3 | TRBV29-1 | NA | CSVALRVASGSTDTQYF | TGCAGCGTTGCGCTTCGGGTGGCTAGCGGGTCAACAGATACGCAGTATTTT
NA | TRBJ2-5 | TRBV18 | NA | CASSGGYGGTETQYF | TGTGCCAGCTCCGGCGGATACGGGGGTACAGAGACCCAGTACTTC
NA | TRBJ2-3 | TRBV3-1/TRBV3-2 | few | CASSQGTGHSTDTQYF | TGTGCCAGCAGCCAAGGCACGGGACATAGCACAGATACGCAGTATTTT
TRBD1 | TRBJ1-1 | TRBV7-6 | once | CASSPSGLGQGVGEAFF | TGTGCCAGCAGCCCTAGCGGATTGGGACAGGGGGTTGGGGAAGCTTTCTTT
NA | TRBJ1-2 | TRBV11-3 | NA | CASSLIGSDTYGYTF | TGTGCCAGCAGCTTAATAGGCTCCGACACGTATGGCTACACCTTC
TRBD1 | TRBJ1-1 | TRBV6-5 | NA | CASGAGGSLFTEAFF | TGTGCCAGCGGGGCAGGGGGGAGTTTGTTCACTGAAGCTTTCTTT
TRBD1 | TRBJ1-6 | TRBV7-8 | NA | CASSFESRGNSPLHF | TGTGCCAGCAGCTTCGAGAGCAGGGGGAACTCACCCCTCCACTTT